Detailed here is one T cell receptor beta chain. Its specificity is not known. 13 Jbeta primers and 60 Vbeta primers were used for the PCR. Data came from immunoSEQ multiplex PCR; TCRdb stores just in-frame clones and leaves some out. The sample includes 100,000 to 150,000 clones, roughly 85% of them seen just once. The data originate from a study of cytomegalovirus exposure and HLA in healthy donors. Notes on the study in general: Cytomegalovirus-associated TCR beta chains were listed, numbering 150 to 200.

Sequenced sample: PBMCs. The clonotype comes from a woman in her thirties or forties in good health and CMV-seropositive.

In DNA form, the CDR3 reads TGTGCCATCAGTGAGTCGATACAGGGGATTGCGGGGGAGCTGTTTTTT. This gives the protein CAISESIQGIAGELFF. V is TRBV10-3 and J is TRBJ2-2; TRBD1 matches 7 bases. The CDR3 spans 16 residues. After removal of 0 bases from V and 8 bases from J, the junction contained 9 bases not matched to a gene. The germline CDR1 and CDR2 sequences are ENHRY and SYGVKD.